This TCR beta chain was recorded in a study of shared clonotypes between healthy human individuals. About the study: The donor group consisted of two women and a few men, aged 18 to 49. General observations from the study: An effect of sequencing depth on clonotype sharing among donors was expected.

V lost 0 bases to trimming and J lost 0 bases; unmatched junction nucleotides: 4. Germline assignment: CDR1 KGHSH and CDR2 LQKENI. The CDR3 spans 17 residues. This clone showed up just once. Its antigen is unknown. The table came from immunoSEQ multiplex PCR; TCRdb's copy has only in-frame clones and leaves some out. The table records about 1.1 million clones, about 80% of them present only once. Memory CD4+ cells were the fraction left after CD45RA+ naive selection. This TCR derives from a young man in good health. Some clones in this sample may be carry-over from other donors' samples. The specimen sequenced was memory CD4+ T cells from PBMCs. Subset meaning: CD45RA-negative fraction. The rearrangement joins TRBV18 to TRBJ2-2; TRBD2 matches 7 bases. The CDR3 coding sequence is TGTGCCAGCTCACCACCGGCTAGCGGAACGAACACCGGGGAGCTGTTTTTT. Translating gives CASSPPASGTNTGELFF.